The 8 T cell receptor beta chains given below trace back to one sample, sequenced in a study of shared clonotypes between healthy human individuals. Terminally differentiated effector memory CD45RA+ cells were left out of the naive CD8 fraction, which was CD45RO-negative and positively selected for CCR7. The repertoire was sequenced with immunoSEQ multiplex PCR; TCRdb's copy has only in-frame clones and lacks some. The table includes about 2 million clones, less than 95% detected once. Input material: naive CD8+ T cells sorted from blood. These receptors were obtained from a man aged 18-30 years in good health.

The genes are TRBV6-5 and TRBJ2-7; D may correspond to TRBD1 or TRBD2 (5 bases each). Germline lookup yields CDR1 MNHEY and CDR2 SVGAGI. Between the trimmed V and J ends, which lost 0 bases and 6 bases, there was a span of 15 bases. CDR3 length: 15 residues. CDR3 sequence: CASSYSGTAAGEQYF. As DNA, the CDR3 is TGTGCCAGCAGTTACTCGGGGACGGCGGCCGGCGAGCAGTACTTC.

The chain employs TRBV30 and TRBJ1-1; maybe TRBD1 (6 bases). V lost 1 base, J lost 3 bases, and 12 bases lay in between. The CDR3 has 14 amino acids. Germline V lookup: CDR1 GTSNPN, CDR2 SVGIG (reference sequence). The CDR3 DNA sequence: TGTGCCTGGAGTGCGGTGGGGGCAGACACTGAAGCTTTCTTT. Its translation: CAWSAVGADTEAFF.

The J gene is TRBJ2-7, the V gene TRBV27; possibly TRBD1 or TRBD2 for D (6 bases each). V was clipped by 8 bases and J by 0 bases, with 14 bases between them. CDR1 and CDR2 from the germline V gene are MNHEY and SMNVEV (reference sequence). The CDR3 extends over 14 amino acids. The CDR3 region is CASGAGQSSYEQYF. The CDR3 bases are TGTGCCAGCGGGGCGGGACAAAGCTCCTACGAGCAGTACTTC.

V gene TRBV7-8 combines with J gene TRBJ2-3, with D possibly being TRBD2 (6 bases). The V and J ends lost 5 bases and 0 bases respectively, with 21 bases between them. Germline V lookup: CDR1 SGHVS, CDR2 FQNEAQ. The CDR3 extends over 18 amino acids. Here the CDR3 reads CASSPRDGPLASTDTQYF. CDR3 coding DNA: TGTGCCAGCAGCCCGCGGGACGGACCGCTCGCTAGCACAGATACGCAGTATTTT.

The J gene is TRBJ2-3, the V gene TRBV25-1; D uncertain. V lost 5 bases and J 2 bases, leaving 14 bases between the germline ends. Germline values: CDR1 MGHDK, CDR2 SYGVNS. The CDR3 length is 15 residues. The DNA for the CDR3 is TGTGCCAGCAGTAAAGGGTTTTCGAACACAGATACGCAGTATTTT. Its translation: CASSKGFSNTDTQYF.

J is TRBJ2-7 and V is TRBV11-2, with TRBD2 as a possible D gene (6 bases). The CDR3 has 15 amino acids. Germline V gene sequence: CDR1 SGHAT, CDR2 FQNNGV. Trimming pared 4 bases from V and 4 bases from J, leaving 17 bases between. CDR3 residues: CASSSSAEGGYEQYF. In DNA form, the CDR3 reads TGTGCCAGCAGCTCCTCGGCGGAAGGAGGGTACGAGCAGTACTTC. Supplemented by reference TRBV11-2 and TRBJ2-7, the full variable domain reads EAGVAQSPRYKIIEKRQSVAFWCNPISGHATLYWYQQILGQGPKLLIQFQNNGVVDDSQLPKDRFSAERLKGVDSTLKIQPAKLEDSAVYLCASSSSAEGGYEQYFGPGTRLTVT.

This chain joins TRBV29-1 and TRBJ1-2, with a weak D call TRBD1 (5 bases). The length of the CDR3 is 13 residues. V gave up 0 bases and J gave up 2 bases, with 7 bases separating them. From germline, CDR1 is SQVTM and CDR2 ANQGSEA. The CDR3 bases are TGCAGCGTTGAAGAGGGGGGAAACTATGGCTACACCTTC. This encodes CSVEEGGNYGYTF.

As for this clone: The same CDR3 is also encoded by other DNA sequences in this sample. The chain has TRBV6-5 and TRBJ1-4; maybe TRBD1 (5 bases). The germline V and J ends were trimmed by 6 bases and 5 bases, with 13 bases remaining between them. Germline CDR1 and CDR2: MNHEY and SVGAGI. CDR3 length equals 14 residues. CDR3 sequence: CASSTGGSNEKLFF. CDR3 bases: TGTGCCAGCAGCACTGGGGGGAGCAATGAAAAACTGTTTTTT.